The source of this TCR beta chain is a study of blood T cell repertoires in COVID-19. This clone turned up a few times. Method: immunoSEQ multiplex PCR; TCRdb's copy keeps in-frame clones and lacks some. The table includes around 160,000 clones, about four fifths detected once. Losses at the gene ends were 6 bases for V and 7 bases for J; bases not matched to a gene: 6. The CDR3 totals 15 residues. Germline CDR1 is SGHVS and CDR2 is FQNEAQ. The source of this sequence is a human donor with acute or convalescent COVID-19. The donor label of this sample is uncertain. The rearrangement links TRBV7-8 to TRBJ1-6; TRBD1 matches at 10 bases. Sequencing was done on a sample of peripheral blood. CDR3 nucleotides: TGTGCCAGCAGTCAAGGGACAGGGGAAAATTCACCCCTCCACTTT. It codes for CASSQGTGENSPLHF. Filled out from reference TRBV7-8 and TRBJ1-6, the complete variable domain reads GAGVSQSPRYKVAKRGQDVALRCDPISGHVSLFWYQQALGQGPEFLTYFQNEAQLDKSGLPSDRFFAERPEGSVSTLKIQRTQQEDSAVYLCASSQGTGENSPLHFGNGTRLTVT.